This T cell receptor (beta chain) was retrieved from a study of identical twins. Notes on the study in general: Insertions ran lower in abundant cord blood beta clonotypes, though not in memory repertoires.

V dropped 7 bases and J dropped 0; count of bases not matched to a gene: 7. The CDR3 runs 17 residues. It was template switching that added a universal primer site, and there were unique molecular identifiers on the cDNA. MiXCR, applied by TCRdb to the 5' RACE reads, yields one record per CDR3 protein. The sample holds about 530,000 distinct CDR3 sequences, around 15% seen once. Every donor was a healthy Caucasian. There are a few counts of this clonotype. Its antigen is unidentified. These data were likewise used in another study, on yellow fever vaccine responses in identical twins.

The V and J genes are TRBV12-3 or TRBV12-4 and TRBJ2-6, with 9 bases aligning to TRBD1. The sequencing input was CD4+ T cells sorted from blood. The receptor comes from a woman aged 18-29 years in good health. The CDR3 DNA is TGTGCCAGCATTAAGGGACAGGGAGTCTCTGGGGCCAACGTCCTGACTTTC. Translating gives CASIKGQGVSGANVLTF.